Below, 20 T cell receptor beta chains from the same sample are listed, as sequenced in a study of shared clonotypes between healthy human individuals. The assay was immunoSEQ multiplex PCR, and TCRdb's table has in-frame clones only and misses some. The sample records 2.3 million or so clones, approximately 93% being singletons. The sample was naive CD4+ T cells from PBMCs. The sample's subset: CD45RA+ positively selected. The receptors stem from a young man in good health. Some clones in this sample may be carry-over from other donors' samples.

This sequence joins TRBV15 and TRBJ2-3, with 7 bases lining up with TRBD2. The CDR3 loop spans 14 amino acids. The V segment lost 5 bases and the J segment 5 bases; nucleotides outside the gene matches: 7. Germline V CDR1 and CDR2: LNHNV, YYDKDF (reference sequence). The CDR3 DNA follows: TGTGCCACCAGCGGCGGGGGTGAGATAGATACGCAGTATTTT. Translated, it gives CATSGGGEIDTQYF.

This rearrangement joins TRBV5-1 to TRBJ2-7; unclear D gene. The length of the CDR3 is 14 residues. Trimming removed 7 bases at V and 3 bases at J, with 17 bases between. Germline values: CDR1 SGHRS, CDR2 YFSETQ. DNA for the CDR3: TGCGCCAGCGGGTGGAACCCAGGAGTCTACGAGCAGTACTTC. Its protein is CASGWNPGVYEQYF.

The chain employs TRBV6-5 and TRBJ1-3, with D possibly TRBD1 on 5 matching bases. The CDR3 length is 15 residues. The germline V gene encodes CDR1 MNHEY and CDR2 SVGAGI. With 6 bases removed from V and 2 bases from J, the gap between germline ends came to 14 bases. The CDR3 sequence: CASRSPSGTGNTIYF. CDR3 in DNA: TGTGCCAGCAGGTCGCCTTCAGGGACTGGAAACACCATATATTTT.

The chain couples TRBV6-1 to TRBJ1-1; D possibly corresponds to TRBD1 (5 bases). The CDR3 contains 14 residues. The germline V gene encodes CDR1 MNHNS and CDR2 SASEGT. V gave up 6 bases and J gave up 1 base, with 12 bases separating them. The CDR3, as DNA: TGTGCCAGCAGGACCAGGGCTACGAACACTGAAGCTTTCTTT. Its translation: CASRTRATNTEAFF.

This chain connects TRBV6-6 to TRBJ2-1; TRBD2 might be the D (6 bases). The CDR3 covers 15 residues. The germline V and J ends were trimmed by 6 bases and 2 bases, with 14 bases remaining between them. Germline CDR1 MNHNY, CDR2 SVGAGI (reference sequence). CDR3 DNA sequence: TGTGCCAGCAGCCTAGGGCGGGATCCCTACAATGAGCAGTTCTTC. This encodes CASSLGRDPYNEQFF.

The chain carries TRBV2 and TRBJ2-7; TRBD2 agrees at 11 bases. The germline gives CDR1 SNHLY, CDR2 FYNNEI. The CDR3 has 14 residues. The V and J ends lost 4 bases and 5 bases, in that order; junction bases with no gene match: 4. CDR3 sequence (DNA): TGTGCCAGCAGTGCGGCTAGCGGGAGGAACGAGCAGTACTTC. The encoded protein is CASSAASGRNEQYF.

A note on this clone: This sample includes further DNA sequences coding for the same CDR3. V gene TRBV18 combines with J gene TRBJ2-1, with 12 bases lining up with TRBD2. J was trimmed by 6 bases and V by 2 bases; bases with no gene match: 2. The V gene's germline CDR1 is KGHSH and CDR2 LQKENI. The CDR3 is 15 residues long. The CDR3 DNA sequence: TGTGCCAGCTCACCAGGACTAGCGGGGCTCAATGAGCAGTTCTTC. Its protein product is CASSPGLAGLNEQFF.

This chain connects TRBV28 to TRBJ2-3; the match to TRBD1 covers 7 bases. Trimming cost V 6 bases and J 1 base; bases outside gene matches: 7. This CDR3 is 15 amino acids long. Germline V gives CDR1 MDHEN, CDR2 SYDVKM. CDR3 residues: CASRTGASGTDTQYF. Written as DNA, the CDR3 is TGTGCCAGCAGAACAGGGGCTTCTGGCACAGATACGCAGTATTTT. Drawing the rest from reference TRBV28 and TRBJ2-3, the complete variable domain is DVKVTQSSRYLVKRTGEKVFLECVQDMDHENMFWYRQDPGLGLRLIYFSYDVKMKEKGDIPEGYSVSREKKERFSLILESASTNQTSMYLCASRTGASGTDTQYFGPGTRLTVL.

The chain recombines TRBV11-2 with TRBJ2-7, with D perhaps assigned TRBD1 or TRBD2 (5 bases each). Germline CDR1 and CDR2: SGHAT and FQNNGV. The CDR3 consists of 12 residues. Trimming left V 5 bases short and J 4 bases short, with 9 bases between. The CDR3, as DNA: TGTGCCAGCAGCGGGGGAAGGTACGAGCAGTACTTC. Its protein is CASSGGRYEQYF.

V gene TRBV6-5 combines with J gene TRBJ1-1; D gene ambiguous. The germline gives CDR1 MNHEY, CDR2 SVGAGI. This CDR3 is built from 13 residues. Trimming took off 2 bases at V and 10 bases at J, with 14 bases between the two ends. CDR3 residues: CASSYSFGSGAFF. CDR3 DNA sequence: TGTGCCAGCAGTTACAGTTTCGGCAGCGGAGCTTTCTTT.

The chain carries TRBV6-1 and TRBJ1-3; no clear D gene. This CDR3 region has 17 residues. Between the trimmed V and J ends, which lost 2 bases and 0 bases, there was a span of 14 bases. Germline V gene lookup returns CDR1 MNHNS and CDR2 SASEGT. CDR3 loop: CASSESAGRSSGNTIYF. CDR3 nucleotides: TGTGCCAGCAGTGAATCGGCCGGAAGAAGCTCTGGAAACACCATATATTTT.

J is TRBJ1-1 and V is TRBV10-3; D remains unclear. The CDR3 runs 13 residues. Germline loops: CDR1 ENHRY, CDR2 SYGVKD. V was cut by 10 bases and J by 0 bases, with 12 bases left in between. CDR3 amino acids: CATLTSMNTEAFF. CDR3 coding DNA: TGTGCCACCCTGACATCTATGAACACTGAAGCTTTCTTT.

This chain connects TRBV7-3 to TRBJ1-1, with D maybe TRBD1 (5 bases). Germline V lookup: CDR1 SGHTA, CDR2 FQGTGA. The germline V and J ends were trimmed by 6 bases and 1 base, with 15 bases remaining between them. The CDR3 contains 15 residues. The CDR3 DNA is TGTGCCAGCAGTTTCTTGGGGGGGAAGAACACTGAAGCTTTCTTT. It yields the protein CASSFLGGKNTEAFF.

The rearrangement joins TRBV7-2 to TRBJ2-7, with 9 bases aligning to TRBD2. Germline CDR1 is SGHTA and CDR2 is FQGNSA. This CDR3 has 15 residues. Trimming removed 2 bases from V and 5 bases from J; junction bases left unmatched: 7. The CDR3 DNA reads as TGTGCCAGCAGCTTACAGGCGGGAGGGGGCCACGAGCAGTACTTC. This translates into CASSLQAGGGHEQYF.

This rearrangement joins TRBV5-1 to TRBJ2-3; 14 nucleotides match TRBD2. CDR1 is SGHRS and CDR2 is YFSETQ in the germline V gene. J was trimmed by 6 bases and V by 4 bases; bases with no gene match: 4. This CDR3 has 15 residues. CDR3: CASSTGLAGVDTQYF. CDR3 DNA: TGCGCCAGCAGCACGGGACTAGCGGGAGTGGATACGCAGTATTTT.

This clone was detected only once. The V and J genes are TRBV30 and TRBJ2-3; tentatively, D is TRBD2 (6 bases). Germline CDR1 GTSNPN, CDR2 SVGIG (reference sequence). The CDR3 runs to 16 residues. V shed 2 bases and J shed 0 bases, with 15 bases lying between them. The CDR3 coding sequence is TGTGCCTGGAGTTCGGATCTAGCGTCTAGCACAGATACGCAGTATTTT. It yields the protein CAWSSDLASSTDTQYF.

This chain connects TRBV5-8 to TRBJ1-5; possible D gene TRBD1, 6 bases. The CDR3 sequence is 18 residues long. Germline V gene lookup returns CDR1 SGHTS and CDR2 YDEGEE. V was pared by 2 bases and J by 2 bases, with 20 bases between. The chain's CDR3 is CASSFLDVWGAGNQPQHF. DNA of the CDR3: TGTGCCAGCAGCTTCCTAGATGTCTGGGGGGCTGGCAATCAGCCCCAGCATTTT.

On this clone itself: In the same sample, other DNA sequences code for this CDR3. The chain recombines TRBV14 with TRBJ2-1; 7 nucleotides match TRBD2. V shed 1 base, J shed 4 bases, and the junction held 7 bases outside the gene matches. The V gene's germline CDR1 is SGHDN and CDR2 FVKESK. This CDR3 has 16 residues. CDR3 nucleotide sequence: TGTGCCAGCAGCCAAGTTGGTCTAGCGGCTTACAATGAGCAGTTCTTC. The encoded protein is CASSQVGLAAYNEQFF.

This clone was recorded once. The chain employs TRBV7-2 and TRBJ1-4; 10 bases align to TRBD1. This CDR3 has 15 amino acids. CDR1 and CDR2 from the germline V gene are SGHTA and FQGNSA. V lost 0 bases, J lost 8 bases, and 3 bases stayed unmatched. CDR3 in amino acids: CASSLAGTGVEKLFF. The DNA for the CDR3 is TGTGCCAGCAGCTTAGCCGGGACAGGGGTAGAAAAACTGTTTTTT.

The V gene is TRBV6-6, the J gene TRBJ1-1; no definite D call. The CDR3 has 13 amino acids. V gave up 7 bases and J gave up 4 bases, with 13 bases separating them. Germline lookup yields CDR1 MNHNY and CDR2 SVGAGI (reference sequence). DNA for the CDR3: TGTGCCAGCACCCCCCAGTCGGGCACTGAAGCTTTCTTT. Amino acid sequence: CASTPQSGTEAFF.